This record looks at one TCR beta chain sequence and its context. The entry originates in a study of T-cell memory formation after mild COVID-19. CDR3 size: 13 residues. V lost 2 bases, J lost 4 bases, and 11 bases lay in between. Germline V gene lookup returns CDR1 GTSNPN and CDR2 SVGIG (reference sequence). In TCRdb, the 5' RACE reads were re-called with MiXCR into one record per CDR3 protein. The sample holds 500,000 to 600,000 distinct CDR3 sequences, roughly 17% seen once. This chain uses TRBV30 with TRBJ1-2; D might be TRBD1 (6 bases). The material sequenced was PBMCs or a T cell subset sorted from them (not recorded which). The origin of this receptor is an adult woman who had mild COVID-19 (a few samples of this study predate the infection). Cell type and time point are not known. In nucleotides, the CDR3 is TGTGCCTGGAGTTACGTGACAGGCTATGGCTACACCTTC. It encodes CAWSYVTGYGYTF.